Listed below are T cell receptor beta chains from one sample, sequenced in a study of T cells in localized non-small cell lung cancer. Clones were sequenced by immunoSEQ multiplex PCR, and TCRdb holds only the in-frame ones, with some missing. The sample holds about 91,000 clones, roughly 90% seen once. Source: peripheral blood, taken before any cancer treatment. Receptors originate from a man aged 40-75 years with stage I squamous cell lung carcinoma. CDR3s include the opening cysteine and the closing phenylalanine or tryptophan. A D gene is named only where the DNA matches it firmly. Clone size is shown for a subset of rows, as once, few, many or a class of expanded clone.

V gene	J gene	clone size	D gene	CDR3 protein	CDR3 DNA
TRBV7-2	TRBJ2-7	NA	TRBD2	CASSSSSGGPYYEQYF	TGTGCCAGCAGCTCCTCTAGCGGGGGGCCTTACTACGAGCAGTACTTC
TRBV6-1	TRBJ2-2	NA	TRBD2	CASSEKLAGVANTGELFF	TGTGCCAGCAGTGAAAAGCTAGCGGGGGTGGCGAACACCGGGGAGCTGTTTTTT
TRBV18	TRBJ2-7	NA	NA	CASSPDTPRYEQYF	TGTGCCAGCTCACCGGACACGCCCCGCTACGAGCAGTACTTC
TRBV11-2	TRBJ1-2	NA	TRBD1	CASSLRQGARGYTF	TGTGCCAGCAGCCTAAGACAGGGGGCGCGCGGCTACACCTTC
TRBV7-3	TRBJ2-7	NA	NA	CASSLKGNEQYF	TGTGCCAGCAGCTTAAAGGGGAACGAGCAGTACTTC
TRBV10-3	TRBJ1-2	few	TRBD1	CAISLTFGQGGRGYGYTF	TGTGCCATCAGTCTCACTTTTGGACAGGGTGGACGAGGCTATGGCTACACCTTC
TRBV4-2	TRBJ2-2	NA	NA	CASSQDHSRELFF	TGTGCCAGCAGCCAAGATCATAGCCGGGAGCTGTTTTTT
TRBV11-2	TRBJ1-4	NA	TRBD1	CASSLVKTGGGTREKLFF	TGTGCCAGCAGCTTAGTCAAGACAGGGGGGGGAACGAGAGAAAAACTGTTTTTT
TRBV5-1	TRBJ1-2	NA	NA	CASSLGPTIGGYTF	TGCGCCAGCAGCTTGGGACCGACGATTGGGGGCTACACCTTC
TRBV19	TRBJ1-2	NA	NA	CASSIVIGRPHNYGYTF	TGTGCCAGTAGTATAGTGATTGGGCGGCCCCATAACTATGGCTACACCTTC
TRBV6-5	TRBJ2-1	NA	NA	CASSYSNLANTEQFF	TGTGCCAGCAGTTACTCGAATCTAGCGAATACTGAGCAGTTCTTC
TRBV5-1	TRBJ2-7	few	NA	CASRGQDYEQYF	TGCGCCAGCAGGGGGCAGGATTACGAGCAGTACTTC
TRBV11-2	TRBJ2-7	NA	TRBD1	CASSPTGQGNYEQYF	TGTGCCAGCAGCCCGACCGGACAGGGGAACTACGAGCAGTACTTC
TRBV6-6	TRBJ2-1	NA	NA	CASSYSGGWGDNEQFF	TGTGCCAGCAGTTACTCTGGGGGATGGGGGGACAATGAGCAGTTCTTC
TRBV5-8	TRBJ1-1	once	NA	CASSLVAVSEAFF	TGTGCCAGCAGCTTGGTGGCAGTCTCTGAAGCTTTCTTT
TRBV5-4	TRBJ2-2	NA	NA	CASSLSTVAGTGELFF	TGTGCCAGCAGCTTATCGACAGTCGCGGGCACCGGGGAGCTGTTTTTT
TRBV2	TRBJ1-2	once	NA	CASRGLDGVSSYTF	TGTGCCAGCAGAGGACTCGACGGGGTCTCTAGCTACACCTTC
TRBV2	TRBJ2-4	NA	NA	CASMYDLAKNIQYF	TGTGCCAGCATGTACGATCTAGCCAAAAACATTCAGTACTTC
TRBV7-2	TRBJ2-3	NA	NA	CASSSGQADTQYF	TGTGCCAGCAGCTCCGGGCAAGCAGATACGCAGTATTTT
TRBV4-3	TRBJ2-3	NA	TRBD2	CASSRRLAGKPDTQYF	TGCGCCAGCAGCCGCAGACTAGCGGGGAAGCCAGATACGCAGTATTTT
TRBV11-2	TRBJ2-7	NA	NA	CASGGSSYEQYF	TGTGCCAGCGGGGGAAGCTCCTACGAGCAGTACTTC
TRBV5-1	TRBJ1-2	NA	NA	CASSLYGNYGYTF	TGCGCCAGCAGCTTGTACGGGAACTATGGCTACACCTTC
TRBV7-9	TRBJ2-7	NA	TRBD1	CASSLWDRNYEQYF	TGTGCCAGCAGTCTATGGGACAGAAACTACGAGCAGTACTTC
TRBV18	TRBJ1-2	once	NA	CASSPPGTNYGYTF	TGTGCCAGCTCACCACCGGGAACTAACTATGGCTACACCTTC
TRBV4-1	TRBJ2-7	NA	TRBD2	CASSQFELAGGDEQYF	TGCGCCAGCAGCCAATTTGAACTAGCGGGGGGCGACGAGCAGTACTTC